This TCR beta chain derives from a study of T cell responses to AZD1222 COVID-19 vaccine. This clone was seen more than once but under ten times. Its antigen is currently unknown. Study conclusions and caveats: The study reported that nearly half of spike-specific TCRs target unmutated variant regions. Regions 160-218 and 743-854 dominated among vaccine-associated CD4 TCRs spanning spike. The sample set comprised mostly white British donors with more females, and clonal diversity was possibly underestimated.

Some clones are missing from TCRdb's copy, which holds only in-frame ones; the method was immunoSEQ multiplex PCR. The table includes some 100,000 clones, approximately 87% detected once. Germline values: CDR1 SNHLY, CDR2 FYNNEI. V was clipped by 10 bases and J by 4 bases, with 16 bases between them. The CDR3 loop spans 13 amino acids. The chain is built from TRBV2 and TRBJ1-1; D is unclear. This material consisted of peripheral blood, taken 28 days after the second AZD1222 dose. This receptor was obtained from an adult who received the AZD1222 COVID-19 vaccine. This chain's CDR3 is CATGMEPTTEAFF. The DNA for the CDR3 is TGTGCCACCGGCATGGAGCCGACCACTGAAGCTTTCTTT.